A single sample is the source of the 31 T cell receptor beta chains below, sequenced in a study of T-cell reconstitution after alpha-beta-depleted transplantation in children. Researchers prepared the TCRbeta library using unique molecular identifiers, the study reports. TCRdb reprocessed the PCR reads with MiXCR, giving one entry per CDR3 protein. The sample lists some 500,000 distinct CDR3 sequences, about a sixth occurring once. The sequenced sample was PBMCs from the stem cell graft donor, obtained from the stem cell graft. The origin of the receptors is a human donor who donated a stem cell graft to a child with acute lymphoblastic leukemia.

There are a few counts of this clonotype. For the CDR3, the DNA is TGTGCTAGCGGGGTCCAAGAGACCCAGTACTTC. Its protein product is CASGVQETQYF. This chain links TRBV10-3 with TRBJ2-5, with 8 nucleotides matching TRBD2. This CDR3 is built from 11 residues. Germline CDR1 ENHRY, CDR2 SYGVKD.

This clonotype occurred a few times. The rearrangement uses TRBV11-2 and TRBJ2-1; D unclear. V shed 1 base and J shed 8 bases, with 6 bases lying between them. Germline assignment: CDR1 SGHAT and CDR2 FQNNGV. The CDR3 has 12 residues. As DNA, the CDR3 is TGTGCCAGCAGCTTAGTAAGGGATGAGCAGTTCTTC. Translating gives CASSLVRDEQFF.

The sample holds a few counts of this clonotype. V gene TRBV9 combines with J gene TRBJ1-2; D might be TRBD1 (5 bases). Germline V gene sequence: CDR1 SGDLS, CDR2 YYNGEE. The CDR3 covers 15 residues. Trimming stripped 2 bases from V and 4 bases from J, with 15 bases between. The CDR3 loop is CASSVNQGIGYGYTF. The CDR3 nucleotides read TGTGCCAGCAGCGTGAACCAGGGAATTGGCTATGGCTACACCTTC.

This clonotype showed up just a few times. The J gene is TRBJ1-1, the V gene TRBV5-1; no definite D call. The germline V gene has CDR1 SGHRS and CDR2 YFSETQ. Trimming removed 5 bases from V and 0 bases from J, with 14 bases in between. This CDR3 is built from 15 residues. The CDR3 coding sequence is TGCGCCAGCAGTGAGGCTCGGATGATGAACACTGAAGCTTTCTTT. It is translated as CASSEARMMNTEAFF.

The chain employs TRBV12-3 or TRBV12-4 and TRBJ2-7, with D tentatively TRBD2 (6 bases). V was shortened by 3 bases and J by 3 bases, with 15 bases between the two germline ends. The length of the CDR3 is 15 residues. CDR3 DNA: TGTGCCAGCAGTTTGGGGCGGGGATTAAACTACGAGCAGTACTTC. Translating it yields CASSLGRGLNYEQYF.

This clonotype was counted a few times. The chain couples TRBV5-1 to TRBJ2-5; D is ambiguous. The CDR3 runs 15 residues. The germline gives CDR1 SGHRS, CDR2 YFSETQ. The ends were cut back, 0 bases at V and 2 bases at J, with 11 bases in the middle. The CDR3 loop reads CASSLALQSQETQYF. In DNA, the CDR3 is TGCGCCAGCAGCTTGGCGTTACAGAGTCAAGAGACCCAGTACTTC.

The chain links TRBV7-9 to TRBJ1-1; 7 bases fit TRBD1. J was trimmed by 1 base and V by 5 bases; bases with no gene match: 7. The CDR3 length is 15 residues. CDR1 SEHNR and CDR2 FQNEAQ come from the germline V gene (reference sequence). For the CDR3, the DNA is TGTGCCAGCAGCGGGGGGACAGTGGCGAACACTGAAGCTTTCTTT. It yields the protein CASSGGTVANTEAFF.

In this sample, this clonotype turned up a few times. CDR3 region: CASSPPGTTLVSSYNEQFF. CDR3 coding DNA: TGTGCCAGCAGTCCTCCCGGGACTACCCTTGTTAGCTCCTACAATGAGCAGTTCTTC. This rearrangement joins TRBV12-3 or TRBV12-4 to TRBJ2-1, with 7 bases identical to TRBD2. The trim removed 5 bases at V and 0 bases at J, leaving 16 bases unmatched. The CDR3 is 19 amino acids.

The chain joins TRBV4-1 to TRBJ2-1; D call uncertain. Germline V gene lookup returns CDR1 MGHRA and CDR2 YSYEKL. Trimming cost V 0 bases and J 0 bases, with 12 bases left between them. The CDR3 has 17 amino acids. CDR3 sequence reads: CASSQDPGFSSYNEQFF. CDR3 sequence (DNA): TGCGCCAGCAGCCAAGACCCCGGGTTTAGCTCCTACAATGAGCAGTTCTTC.

The chain employs TRBV20-1 and TRBJ2-1, with 11 bases matching TRBD2. This CDR3 spans 16 amino acids. Germline V gives CDR1 DFQATT, CDR2 SNEGSKA (reference sequence). Unmatched junction bases numbered 10, after V lost 0 bases and J lost 9 bases. CDR3 nucleotide sequence: TGCAGTGCTAGAGATCGTGGGACTAGCGGTGTTGGTGAGCAGTTCTTC. Translating it yields CSARDRGTSGVGEQFF.

The chain links TRBV24-1 to TRBJ2-5; 8 bases are a match to TRBD2. Germline V gives CDR1 KGHDR, CDR2 SFDVKD. With 7 bases clipped from V and 3 bases from J, the junction kept 9 bases outside the gene matches. The CDR3 runs to 15 residues. The CDR3: CATSEAIAGKETQYF. In DNA, the CDR3 is TGTGCCACCAGCGAGGCGATAGCGGGGAAAGAGACCCAGTACTTC.

This clonotype occurred a few times. The J gene is TRBJ2-7, the V gene TRBV12-3 or TRBV12-4, with D perhaps matching TRBD1 (7 bases). Between the trimmed V and J ends, which lost 5 bases and 5 bases, there was a span of 25 bases. This CDR3 contains 17 residues. CDR3 residues: CASSPPFGGGISDEQYF. The CDR3 bases are TGTGCCAGCAGTCCACCCTTCGGAGGGGGCATTTCCGACGAGCAGTACTTC.

V usage is TRBV20-1 and J usage is TRBJ2-7; a possible D gene is TRBD2 (5 bases). The germline gives CDR1 DFQATT, CDR2 SNEGSKA (reference sequence). With 5 bases removed from V and 4 bases from J, the gap between germline ends came to 12 bases. This CDR3 contains 12 residues. The CDR3, as DNA: TGCAGTGCTTTACGGGATGGGTACGAGCAGTACTTC. Translation gives CSALRDGYEQYF.

V usage is TRBV9 and J usage is TRBJ1-1; tentative D call: TRBD1 (6 bases). The CDR3 spans 14 residues. V was cut by 3 bases and J by 0 bases, with 9 bases left in between. Per germline, CDR1 SGDLS and CDR2 YYNGEE. The CDR3: CASSGTALNTEAFF. The CDR3 DNA reads as TGTGCCAGCAGCGGGACAGCTTTGAACACTGAAGCTTTCTTT.

The chain uses TRBV7-3 and TRBJ2-7; 7 bases are a match to TRBD1. The germline gives CDR1 SGHTA, CDR2 FQGTGA. The CDR3 has 16 amino acids. J lost 3 bases, V lost 4 bases, and 12 bases had no gene match. CDR3 DNA: TGTGCCAGCAGCTCTGGGGGCGGACAGGCGTTCTACGAGCAGTACTTC. Translating gives CASSSGGGQAFYEQYF.

The chain employs TRBV5-1 and TRBJ2-2, with TRBD1 matching over 8 bases. The CDR3 is made up of 19 amino acids. CDR1 is SGHRS and CDR2 is YFSETQ in the germline V gene. V shed 4 bases, J shed 7 bases, and the junction held 21 bases outside the gene matches. The CDR3 reads CASSPPLDRGDLVSGELFF. CDR3 in DNA: TGCGCCAGCAGCCCACCTCTAGACAGGGGTGATTTGGTCAGCGGGGAGCTGTTTTTT. Combining the CDR3 with reference TRBV5-1 and TRBJ2-2 gives the whole variable domain KAGVTQTPRYLIKTRGQQVTLSCSPISGHRSVSWYQQTPGQGLQFLFEYFSETQRNKGNFPGRFSGRQFSNSRSEMNVSTLELGDSALYLCASSPPLDRGDLVSGELFFGEGSRLTVL.

This clonotype was seen a handful of times. This chain connects TRBV12-3 or TRBV12-4 to TRBJ2-3, with 9 bases identical to TRBD2. J gave up 3 bases and V 6 bases, and 4 bases lay outside the gene matches. The CDR3 runs to 14 residues. CDR3 DNA sequence: TGTGCCAGCAGGCGACTAGCGGATACAGATACGCAGTATTTT. Encoded protein: CASRRLADTDTQYF.

This clonotype has a handful of counts. The rearrangement links TRBV12-3 or TRBV12-4 to TRBJ1-1; TRBD1 might be the D (5 bases). The CDR3 totals 15 residues. The ends were cut back, 4 bases at V and 4 bases at J, with 16 bases in the middle. As DNA, the CDR3 is TGTGCCAGCAGTTCATCCATCGGAAGGGGCACTGAAGCTTTCTTT. It encodes CASSSSIGRGTEAFF.

This clonotype appeared a few times. The chain uses TRBV28 and TRBJ2-7; D call uncertain. Trimming left V 6 bases short and J 2 bases short, with 14 bases between. This CDR3 has 14 amino acids. Per the germline V gene, CDR1 is MDHEN and CDR2 is SYDVKM. Here the CDR3 reads CASSFDSLTYEQYF. CDR3 DNA sequence: TGTGCCAGCAGCTTCGACTCCCTGACCTACGAGCAGTACTTC. Using reference TRBV28 and TRBJ2-7 for the parts outside the CDR3, the full variable domain is DVKVTQSSRYLVKRTGEKVFLECVQDMDHENMFWYRQDPGLGLRLIYFSYDVKMKEKGDIPEGYSVSREKKERFSLILESASTNQTSMYLCASSFDSLTYEQYFGPGTRLTVT.

This clonotype was recorded a few times. The chain combines TRBV7-8 with TRBJ2-1; 7 bases fit TRBD2. V gave up 5 bases and J gave up 6 bases; unmatched junction bases: 13. The CDR3 has 16 amino acids. CDR1 and CDR2 from the germline V gene are SGHVS and FQNEAQ. For the CDR3, the DNA is TGTGCCAGCAGCCCCCGCCGGACGGGAGGACGCAATGAGCAGTTCTTC. The encoded protein is CASSPRRTGGRNEQFF.

V is TRBV27 and J is TRBJ1-4; 9 bases fit TRBD1. The V segment lost 5 bases and the J segment 8 bases; nucleotides outside the gene matches: 12. The CDR3 covers 16 residues. Germline CDR1 reads MNHEY; CDR2 reads SMNVEV (reference sequence). The CDR3 protein is CASSPWTGAEDEKLFF. The CDR3 DNA reads as TGTGCCAGCAGTCCCTGGACAGGGGCGGAAGACGAAAAACTGTTTTTT.

This clonotype was counted many times. The V gene is TRBV9, the J gene TRBJ2-7, with D unresolved. Germline assignment: CDR1 SGDLS and CDR2 YYNGEE. CDR3 length: 14 residues. Trimming cost V 4 bases and J 0 bases, with 11 bases left between them. This CDR3 is CASSPYPSSYEQYF. In DNA form, the CDR3 reads TGTGCCAGCAGCCCTTATCCAAGCTCCTACGAGCAGTACTTC. The whole variable domain, filled in from reference TRBV9 and TRBJ2-7, reads DSGVTQTPKHLITATGQRVTLRCSPRSGDLSVYWYQQSLDQGLQFLIQYYNGEERAKGNILERFSAQQFPDLHSELNLSSLELGDSALYFCASSPYPSSYEQYFGPGTRLTVT.

This clonotype came up a few times. This chain connects TRBV29-1 to TRBJ2-5, with TRBD2 as a possible D gene (6 bases). The V and J ends lost 2 bases and 4 bases respectively, with 8 bases between them. The germline CDR1 and CDR2 sequences are SQVTM and ANQGSEA. This CDR3 has 12 residues. CDR3 loop: CSVETGAETQYF. The CDR3 region has the DNA TGCAGCGTTGAAACGGGAGCAGAGACCCAGTACTTC.

This clonotype was observed a handful of times. Its ends do not fully match the called genes, so a read error is possible. This sequence joins TRBV5-1 and TRBJ1-2; D is unclear. The CDR3 is 13 amino acids. Germline CDR1 is SGHRS and CDR2 is YFSETQ. CDR3 DNA: TGCCCCAGCAGCCCCACGATCAGTCCGGGCTACACCTTC. Translation gives CPSSPTISPGYTF.

The chain uses TRBV29-1 and TRBJ2-7, with 11 bases matching TRBD2. CDR3 length equals 19 residues. CDR1 is SQVTM and CDR2 is ANQGSEA in the germline V gene. V shed 0 bases and J 2 bases; nucleotides not matched to a gene: 15. The CDR3 coding sequence is TGCAGCGTTGAAGATGAACGCCTAGCGGGAGGCTCCACAACCTACGAGCAGTACTTC. Translation: CSVEDERLAGGSTTYEQYF.

This rearrangement joins TRBV7-3 to TRBJ2-7; TRBD2 aligns across 9 bases. J was trimmed by 5 bases and V by 3 bases; bases with no gene match: 8. Germline CDR1 SGHTA, CDR2 FQGTGA. The CDR3 is 15 residues long. The CDR3 region has the DNA TGTGCCAGCAGCTTGGGCGGGGGGGCGATGGACGAGCAGTACTTC. It translates to CASSLGGGAMDEQYF.

The chain carries TRBV20-1 and TRBJ2-4; D call uncertain. CDR3 size: 11 residues. Between the trimmed V and J ends, which lost 3 bases and 10 bases, there was a span of 10 bases. The germline gives CDR1 DFQATT, CDR2 SNEGSKA (reference sequence). CDR3 protein: CSASEPRIQYF. In nucleotides, the CDR3 is TGCAGTGCTAGTGAGCCGCGGATTCAGTACTTC.

The V and J genes are TRBV29-1 and TRBJ2-7; D might be TRBD1 (5 bases). The CDR3 contains 14 residues. Germline-derived CDR1 and CDR2 are SQVTM and ANQGSEA. Trimming took 5 bases from V and 3 from J, leaving 17 bases between them. Here the CDR3 reads CSVTNPGQHYEQYF. DNA for the CDR3: TGCAGCGTTACTAACCCCGGACAACACTACGAGCAGTACTTC.

This clonotype came up a few times. This rearrangement joins TRBV6-1 to TRBJ2-1, with 10 nucleotides matching TRBD2. V lost 2 bases, J lost 8 bases, and 6 bases stayed unmatched. Germline values: CDR1 MNHNS, CDR2 SASEGT. The CDR3 covers 15 residues. This CDR3 is CASSETGLAIDEQFF. CDR3 nucleotide sequence: TGTGCCAGCAGTGAAACGGGACTAGCGATTGATGAGCAGTTCTTC.

This clonotype was counted a few times. The chain recombines TRBV20-1 with TRBJ2-3; 10 nucleotides agree with TRBD2. The junction had 9 bases not matched to a gene; V was cut back by 3 bases and J by 6 bases. Germline CDR1 DFQATT, CDR2 SNEGSKA (reference sequence). This CDR3 is 15 amino acids long. The chain's CDR3 is CSASLLAGATDTQYF. CDR3 bases: TGCAGTGCTAGTTTGCTAGCGGGAGCAACTGATACGCAGTATTTT.

The CDR3 DNA reads as TGTGCCAGCAGCTTTGTGGGTACTGAAGCTTTCTTT. It translates to CASSFVGTEAFF. This sequence joins TRBV5-6 and TRBJ1-1; D gene uncertain. Germline assignment: CDR1 SGHDT and CDR2 YYEEEE. This CDR3 spans 12 amino acids. The V and J ends lost 2 bases and 5 bases respectively, with 7 bases between them. The full variable domain, in which reference TRBV5-6 and TRBJ1-1 provide the parts outside the CDR3, is DAGVTQSPTHLIKTRGQQVTLRCSPKSGHDTVSWYQQALGQGPQFIFQYYEEEERQRGNFPDRFSGHQFPNYSSELNVNALLLGDSALYLCASSFVGTEAFFGQGTRLTVV.